The source of this T cell receptor beta chain is a study of T cells after yellow fever vaccination. Turning to the study itself: Fractions containing few cells were prepared with SMART-Seq v4 Ultra Low Input. Broader study findings: Most primary-vaccination clones reappeared after the booster (about 95% CD4, roughly 88% CD8). Clonotypes found in both CD4 and CD8 compartments made up a small share. Contaminants from the bulk population, in the form of abundant clonotypes, could be found in FACS-sorted repertoires.

CDR3 length equals 16 residues. The ends lost 5 bases at V and 3 bases at J; junction bases unmatched: 10. Germline V gives CDR1 SGHRS, CDR2 YFSETQ. TCRdb re-called the 5' RACE reads with MiXCR, one entry per CDR3 protein. The data hold 600,000 to 750,000 distinct CDR3 sequences, with roughly an eighth observed a single time. The sample holds a few counts of this clonotype. Antigen unknown. The V call is TRBV5-1, the J call TRBJ2-2, with TRBD1 matching over 7 bases. This TCR derives from a man aged 25-45 years who received the YFV17D yellow fever vaccine. Source: PBMCs, taken on the day of the yellow fever booster vaccination. In nucleotides, the CDR3 is TGCGCCAGCAGTTTTACAGGGGCTTACGACACCGGGGAGCTGTTTTTT. Translated: CASSFTGAYDTGELFF.